This TCR beta chain was captured in a study of long-term antiretroviral therapy in people with HIV. The V end was cut by 3 bases, the J end by 2 bases, with 5 bases between. The germline V gene encodes CDR1 MNHNS and CDR2 SASEGT. This CDR3 has 13 residues. In the case of this clone: Its target is not known.

The run of the v3.0 immunoSEQ assay was at survey level. Profiled with immunoSEQ multiplex PCR; TCRdb holds only in-frame clones, not every one. This table has about 20,000 clones, roughly 86% appearing once. Among participants with HIV, every one received treatment in the United States. Study-wide findings and caveats: Clonotypes expanded prior to ART showed repertoire dominance at all sampled time points. ART was followed by higher diversity that remained below transplant donor controls.

Source: unsorted PBMCs, taken 2.1 years after starting antiretroviral therapy. This chain connects TRBV6-1 to TRBJ2-4; unclear D gene. The TCR originated in a man in his late teens or twenties with HIV. The CDR3 loop reads CASSERTKNIQYF. As DNA, the CDR3 is TGTGCCAGCAGTGAGCGGACCAAAAACATTCAGTACTTC.